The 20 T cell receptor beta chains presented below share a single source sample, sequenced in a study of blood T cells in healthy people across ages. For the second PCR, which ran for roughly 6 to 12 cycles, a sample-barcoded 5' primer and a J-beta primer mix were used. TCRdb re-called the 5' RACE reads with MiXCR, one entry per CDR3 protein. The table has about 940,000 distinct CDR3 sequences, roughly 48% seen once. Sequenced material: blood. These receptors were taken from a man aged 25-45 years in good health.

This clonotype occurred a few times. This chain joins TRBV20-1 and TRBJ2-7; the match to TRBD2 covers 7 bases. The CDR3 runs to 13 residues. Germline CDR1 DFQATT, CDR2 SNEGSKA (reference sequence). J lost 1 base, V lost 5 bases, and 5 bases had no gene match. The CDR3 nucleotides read TGCAGTGCTGAAGGGACTACGTCCTACGAGCAGTACTTC. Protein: CSAEGTTSYEQYF.

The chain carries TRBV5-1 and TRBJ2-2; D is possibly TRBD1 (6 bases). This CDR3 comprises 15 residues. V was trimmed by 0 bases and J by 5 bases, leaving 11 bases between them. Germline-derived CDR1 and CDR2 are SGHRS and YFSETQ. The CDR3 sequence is CASSLGDTGTGELFF. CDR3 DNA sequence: TGCGCCAGCAGCTTGGGCGACACAGGGACCGGGGAGCTGTTTTTT.

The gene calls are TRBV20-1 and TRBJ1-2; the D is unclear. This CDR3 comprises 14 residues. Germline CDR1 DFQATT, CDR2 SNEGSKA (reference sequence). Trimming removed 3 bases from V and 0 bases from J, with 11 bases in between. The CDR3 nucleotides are TGCAGTGCTAGTGAAAGGGAAGCTAACTATGGCTACACCTTC. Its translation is CSASEREANYGYTF.

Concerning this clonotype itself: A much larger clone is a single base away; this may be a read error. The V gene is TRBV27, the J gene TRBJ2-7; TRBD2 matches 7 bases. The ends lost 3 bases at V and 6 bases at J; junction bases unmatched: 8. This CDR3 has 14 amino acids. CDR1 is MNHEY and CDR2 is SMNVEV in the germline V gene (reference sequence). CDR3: CASSFMGAGSEQYF. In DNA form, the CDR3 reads TGTGCCAGCAGTTTCATGGGAGCGGGGAGCGAGCAGTACTTC.

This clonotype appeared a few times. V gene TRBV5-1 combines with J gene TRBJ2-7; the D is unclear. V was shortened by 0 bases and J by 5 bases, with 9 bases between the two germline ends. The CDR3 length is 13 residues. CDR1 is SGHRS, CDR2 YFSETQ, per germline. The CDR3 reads CASSLEWGNEQYF. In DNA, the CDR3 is TGCGCCAGCAGCTTGGAATGGGGTAACGAGCAGTACTTC.

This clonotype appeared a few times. The DNA for the CDR3 is TGCAGCGTTGAAGGGCAGGACTATGGCTACACCTTC. This gives the protein CSVEGQDYGYTF. The chain employs TRBV29-1 and TRBJ1-2; D uncertain. Trimming removed 1 base from V and 3 bases from J, with 6 bases in between. Germline V gene sequence: CDR1 SQVTM, CDR2 ANQGSEA. This CDR3 region has 12 residues. The full variable domain, in which reference TRBV29-1 and TRBJ1-2 provide the parts outside the CDR3, is SAVISQKPSRDICQRGTSLTIQCQVDSQVTMMFWYRQQPGQSLTLIATANQGSEATYESGFVIDKFPISRPNLTFSTLTVSNMSPEDSSIYLCSVEGQDYGYTFGSGTRLTVV.

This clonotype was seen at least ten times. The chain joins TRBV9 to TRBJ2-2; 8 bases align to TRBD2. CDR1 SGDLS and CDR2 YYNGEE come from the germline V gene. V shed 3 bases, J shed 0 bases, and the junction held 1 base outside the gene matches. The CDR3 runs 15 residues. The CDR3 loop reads CASSGTSSNTGELFF. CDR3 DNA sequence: TGTGCCAGCAGCGGGACTAGCTCGAACACCGGGGAGCTGTTTTTT.

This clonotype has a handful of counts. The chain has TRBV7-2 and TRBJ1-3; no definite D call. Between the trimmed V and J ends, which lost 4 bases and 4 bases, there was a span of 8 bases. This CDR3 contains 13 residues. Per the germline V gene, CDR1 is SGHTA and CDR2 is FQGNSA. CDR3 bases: TGTGCCAGCAGCTGGCAGGAAGGAAACACCATATATTTT. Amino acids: CASSWQEGNTIYF.

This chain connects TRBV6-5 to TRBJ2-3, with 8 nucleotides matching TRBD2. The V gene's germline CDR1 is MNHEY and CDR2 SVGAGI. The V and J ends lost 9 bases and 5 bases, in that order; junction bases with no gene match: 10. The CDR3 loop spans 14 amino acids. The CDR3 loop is CASVSGGTGDTQYF. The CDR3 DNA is TGTGCCAGTGTAAGCGGGGGTACCGGAGATACGCAGTATTTT.

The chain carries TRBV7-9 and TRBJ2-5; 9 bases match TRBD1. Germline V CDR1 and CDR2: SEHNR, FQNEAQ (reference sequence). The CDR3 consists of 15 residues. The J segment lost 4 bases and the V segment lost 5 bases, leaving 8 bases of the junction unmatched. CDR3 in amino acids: CASSRGQGPIETQYF. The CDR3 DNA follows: TGTGCCAGCAGCCGAGGACAGGGGCCCATAGAGACCCAGTACTTC.

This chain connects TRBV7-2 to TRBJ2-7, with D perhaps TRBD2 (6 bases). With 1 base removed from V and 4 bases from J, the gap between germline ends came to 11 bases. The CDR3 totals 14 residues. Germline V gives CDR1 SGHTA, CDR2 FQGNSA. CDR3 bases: TGTGCCAGCAGCTTAGATGGCGGGATGTACGAGCAGTACTTC. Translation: CASSLDGGMYEQYF.

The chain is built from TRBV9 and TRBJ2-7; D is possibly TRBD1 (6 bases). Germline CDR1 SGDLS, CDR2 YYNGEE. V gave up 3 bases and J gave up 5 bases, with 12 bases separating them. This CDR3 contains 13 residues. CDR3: CASSERQGNEQYF. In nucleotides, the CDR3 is TGTGCCAGCAGCGAGAGGCAGGGGAACGAGCAGTACTTC.

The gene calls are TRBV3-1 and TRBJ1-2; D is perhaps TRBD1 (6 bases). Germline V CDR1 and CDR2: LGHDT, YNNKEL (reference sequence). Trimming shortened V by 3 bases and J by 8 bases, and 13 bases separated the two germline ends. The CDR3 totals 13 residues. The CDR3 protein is CASSHGGASGYTF. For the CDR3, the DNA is TGTGCCAGCAGCCACGGGGGCGCGTCGGGCTACACCTTC. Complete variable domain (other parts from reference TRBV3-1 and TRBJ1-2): DTAVSQTPKYLVTQMGNDKSIKCEQNLGHDTMYWYKQDSKKFLKIMFSYNNKELIINETVPNRFSPKSPDKAHLNLHINSLELGDSAVYFCASSHGGASGYTFGSGTRLTVV.

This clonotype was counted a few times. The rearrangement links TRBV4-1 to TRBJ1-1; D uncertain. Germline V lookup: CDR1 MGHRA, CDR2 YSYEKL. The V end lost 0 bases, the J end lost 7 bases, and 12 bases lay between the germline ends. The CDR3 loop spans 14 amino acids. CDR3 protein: CASSQEGGYGEAFF. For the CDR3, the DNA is TGCGCCAGCAGCCAAGAAGGAGGGTACGGTGAAGCTTTCTTT.

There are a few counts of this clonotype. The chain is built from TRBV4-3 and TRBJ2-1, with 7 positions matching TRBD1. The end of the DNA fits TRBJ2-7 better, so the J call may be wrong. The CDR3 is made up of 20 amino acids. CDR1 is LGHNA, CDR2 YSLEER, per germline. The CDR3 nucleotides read TGCGCCAGCAGCCACGAACGACCGATAGGGACAGATAGATTTGAGTACGAGCAGTACTTC. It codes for CASSHERPIGTDRFEYEQYF.

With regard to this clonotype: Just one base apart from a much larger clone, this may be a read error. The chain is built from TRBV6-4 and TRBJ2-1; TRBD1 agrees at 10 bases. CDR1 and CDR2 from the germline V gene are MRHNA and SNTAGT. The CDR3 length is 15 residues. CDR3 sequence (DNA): TGTGCCAGCGGTGAAACGGGACAGGGGCACGATGAGCAGTTCTTC. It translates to CASGETGQGHDEQFF.

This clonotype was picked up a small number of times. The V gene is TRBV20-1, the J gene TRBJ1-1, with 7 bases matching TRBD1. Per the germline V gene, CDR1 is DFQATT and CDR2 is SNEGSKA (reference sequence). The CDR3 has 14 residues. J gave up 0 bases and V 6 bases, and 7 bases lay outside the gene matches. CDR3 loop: CSARGQTMNTEAFF. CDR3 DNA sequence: TGCAGTGCCAGGGGACAGACCATGAACACTGAAGCTTTCTTT.

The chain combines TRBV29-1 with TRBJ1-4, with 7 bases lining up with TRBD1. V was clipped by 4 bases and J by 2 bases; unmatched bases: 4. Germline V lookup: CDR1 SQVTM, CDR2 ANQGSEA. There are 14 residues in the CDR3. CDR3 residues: CSVAQGMTNEKLFF. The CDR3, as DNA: TGCAGCGTTGCACAGGGGATGACTAATGAAAAACTGTTTTTT.

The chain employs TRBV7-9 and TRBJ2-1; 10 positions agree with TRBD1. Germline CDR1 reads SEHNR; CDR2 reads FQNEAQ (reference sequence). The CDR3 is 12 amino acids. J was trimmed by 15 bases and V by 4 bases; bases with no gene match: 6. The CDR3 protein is CASSSDRGNMFF. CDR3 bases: TGTGCCAGCAGCTCGGACAGGGGGAATATGTTCTTC.

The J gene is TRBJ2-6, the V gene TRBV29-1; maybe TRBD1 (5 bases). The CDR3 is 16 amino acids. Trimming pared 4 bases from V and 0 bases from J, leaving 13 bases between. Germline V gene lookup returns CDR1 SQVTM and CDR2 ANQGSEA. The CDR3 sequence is CSVGGSDSSGANVLTF. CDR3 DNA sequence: TGCAGCGTTGGGGGAAGTGACAGCTCTGGGGCCAACGTCCTGACTTTC. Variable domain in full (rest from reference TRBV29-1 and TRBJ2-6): SAVISQKPSRDICQRGTSLTIQCQVDSQVTMMFWYRQQPGQSLTLIATANQGSEATYESGFVIDKFPISRPNLTFSTLTVSNMSPEDSSIYLCSVGGSDSSGANVLTFGAGSRLTVL.